Below, 23 T cell receptor beta chains from the same sample are listed, as sequenced in a study of OX40 agonist ivuxolimab in advanced cancers. TCRdb's table, derived via immunoSEQ multiplex PCR, lists solely in-frame clones and lacks some. The sample carries some 83,000 clones, 90% to 95% recorded once. Sequenced material: CD4+ or CD8+ T cells sorted from blood, taken in a trial of the OX40 agonist ivuxolimab. The origin of the receptors is an adult with an advanced solid tumor such as melanoma, head and neck, liver or kidney cancer.

The chain is built from TRBV18 and TRBJ2-1, with TRBD2 matching 12 bases. Trimming cost V 5 bases and J 5 bases; bases outside gene matches: 7. The CDR3 has 16 residues. Germline values: CDR1 KGHSH, CDR2 LQKENI. In nucleotides, the CDR3 is TGTGCCAGCTCATCTTTGACTAGCGGGAGTGACAATGAGCAGTTCTTC. Translated, it gives CASSSLTSGSDNEQFF.

The chain uses TRBV5-1 and TRBJ1-3; 11 positions match TRBD1. V was pared by 4 bases and J by 6 bases, with 6 bases of the junction left unmatched. CDR1 and CDR2 (germline): SGHRS, YFSETQ. The CDR3 totals 15 residues. The CDR3 loop is CASSRTGGRENTIYF. In DNA, the CDR3 is TGCGCCAGCAGCCGGACAGGGGGCCGGGAAAACACCATATATTTT.

This clone was observed a single time. V gene TRBV7-9 combines with J gene TRBJ2-7, with TRBD2 matching 7 bases. The germline CDR1 and CDR2 sequences are SEHNR and FQNEAQ (reference sequence). This CDR3 has 14 amino acids. V trimming: 5 bases; J trimming: 2 bases; junction bases outside the gene matches: 6. The CDR3 coding sequence is TGTGCCAGCAGCGCTAGCGGTCAAGCCTACGAGCAGTACTTC. This gives the protein CASSASGQAYEQYF. Full variable domain (remainder filled in from reference TRBV7-9 and TRBJ2-7): DTGVSQNPRHKITKRGQNVTFRCDPISEHNRLYWYRQTLGQGPEFLTYFQNEAQLEKSRLLSDRFSAERPKGSFSTLEIQRTEQGDSAMYLCASSASGQAYEQYFGPGTRLTVT.

The J gene is TRBJ1-6, the V gene TRBV5-1, with 9 bases that match TRBD1. Per the germline V gene, CDR1 is SGHRS and CDR2 is YFSETQ. The J segment lost 8 bases and the V segment lost 0 bases, leaving 6 bases of the junction unmatched. The CDR3 covers 16 residues. CDR3 bases: TGCGCCAGCAGCTTGGCCGGTAGACAGGGGGATTCACCCCTCCACTTT. Residues: CASSLAGRQGDSPLHF.

The genes are TRBV28 and TRBJ1-3, with a possible D match to TRBD1 (5 bases). V was shortened by 5 bases and J by 0 bases, with 11 bases between the two germline ends. The CDR3 contains 15 residues. Germline CDR1 and CDR2: MDHEN and SYDVKM. CDR3 in amino acids: CASSLTVPSGNTIYF. DNA for the CDR3: TGTGCCAGCAGTCTGACAGTCCCCTCTGGAAACACCATATATTTT.

The CDR3 loop reads CASGWASGNPPYHYNEQFF. The CDR3 nucleotides are TGTGCTAGTGGTTGGGCTAGCGGGAACCCCCCGTACCATTACAATGAGCAGTTCTTC. The rearrangement links TRBV12-5 to TRBJ2-1; 9 bases map to TRBD2. The germline gives CDR1 LGHNT, CDR2 FRNRAP. Losses at the gene ends were 4 bases for V and 4 bases for J; bases not matched to a gene: 17. This CDR3 region has 19 residues.

V gene TRBV15 combines with J gene TRBJ2-3; D remains unclear. Germline assignment: CDR1 LNHNV and CDR2 YYDKDF (reference sequence). Trimming pared 3 bases from V and 6 bases from J, leaving 28 bases between. The CDR3 runs 19 residues. CDR3 amino acids: CATSSQTLGPINLPDTQYF. CDR3 bases: TGTGCCACCAGCAGTCAGACCCTAGGACCGATAAACTTACCCGATACGCAGTATTTT.

The chain couples TRBV28 to TRBJ2-5; 7 bases align to TRBD1. The CDR3 is 13 residues long. Germline V CDR1 and CDR2: MDHEN, SYDVKM. The trim removed 4 bases at V and 5 bases at J, leaving 4 bases unmatched. As DNA, the CDR3 is TGTGCCAGCAGTTCCACAGGGGCTGAGACCCAGTACTTC. This encodes CASSSTGAETQYF.

This clone was detected only once. The chain has TRBV6-5 and TRBJ1-1, with D possibly TRBD1 on 5 matching bases. Germline CDR1 and CDR2: MNHEY and SVGAGI. There are 14 residues in the CDR3. V lost 2 bases, J lost 5 bases, and 12 bases lay in between. The CDR3 bases are TGTGCCAGCAGTTACCGACGCAGGGTAACTGAAGCTTTCTTT. This gives the protein CASSYRRRVTEAFF.

The chain couples TRBV5-3 to TRBJ1-5, with 7 bases that match TRBD1. TRBV5-3 is flagged as an ORF with uncertain function. This CDR3 is 16 amino acids long. With V trimmed by 0 bases and J by 4 bases, 7 bases remained unmatched. The CDR3 sequence is CARSLARDRENQPQHF. The CDR3 nucleotides are TGTGCCAGAAGCTTGGCCAGAGACAGGGAAAATCAGCCCCAGCATTTT.

The rearrangement links TRBV29-1 to TRBJ2-7, with D perhaps given as TRBD1 or TRBD2 (6 bases each). The CDR3 has 11 residues. Per germline, CDR1 SQVTM and CDR2 ANQGSEA. V was clipped by 6 bases and J by 7 bases, with 13 bases between them. CDR3 amino acids: CSVPTGREQYF. Written as DNA, the CDR3 is TGCAGCGTGCCCACAGGGAGGGAGCAGTACTTC.

The chain employs TRBV7-2 and TRBJ2-2; 9 nucleotides agree with TRBD1. V gave up 1 base and J gave up 4 bases; unmatched junction bases: 1. This CDR3 comprises 15 residues. In germline, CDR1 is SGHTA, CDR2 FQGNSA. CDR3 region: CASSLGTGATGELFF. For the CDR3, the DNA is TGTGCCAGCAGCTTAGGGACAGGGGCCACCGGGGAGCTGTTTTTT.

The CDR3 sequence: CASSYTGGLADFYEQYF. Written as DNA, the CDR3 is TGCGCCAGCAGCTACACAGGTGGCCTAGCGGATTTCTACGAGCAGTACTTC. The chain carries TRBV5-1 and TRBJ2-7; 7 bases fit TRBD2. Germline V gene sequence: CDR1 SGHRS, CDR2 YFSETQ. Trimming removed 3 bases from V and 3 bases from J; junction bases left unmatched: 15. The CDR3 spans 17 residues.

V gene TRBV12-5 combines with J gene TRBJ2-7; D is uncertain. The V and J ends lost 4 bases and 6 bases respectively, with 10 bases between them. This CDR3 is built from 12 residues. In germline, CDR1 is LGHNT, CDR2 FRNRAP. The CDR3 region is CASGWGPAEQYF. CDR3 nucleotide sequence: TGTGCTAGTGGTTGGGGTCCGGCCGAGCAGTACTTC.

This chain connects TRBV27 to TRBJ1-2; the D gene is possibly TRBD1 (6 bases). This CDR3 has 13 residues. Germline lookup yields CDR1 MNHEY and CDR2 SMNVEV (reference sequence). Deletions cut 5 bases from V and 5 bases from J, with 12 bases between. CDR3 bases: TGTGCCAGCAGTCTTACAACAGGGTATGGCTACACCTTC. This sequence encodes CASSLTTGYGYTF.

V gene TRBV19 combines with J gene TRBJ1-1; 9 positions agree with TRBD1. The CDR3 is 15 residues long. The V and J ends lost 5 bases and 1 base, in that order; junction bases with no gene match: 5. Germline CDR1 and CDR2: LNHDA and SQIVND (reference sequence). The CDR3, as DNA: TGTGCCAGTAGTGTCAACAGGGGGCGGAACACTGAAGCTTTCTTT. This gives the protein CASSVNRGRNTEAFF. The variable domain in full, with the rest retrieved from reference TRBV19 and TRBJ1-1, is DGGITQSPKYLFRKEGQNVTLSCEQNLNHDAMYWYRQDPGQGLRLIYYSQIVNDFQKGDIAEGYSVSREKKESFPLTVTSAQKNPTAFYLCASSVNRGRNTEAFFGQGTRLTVV.

This clone was detected a few times. V and J are TRBV7-2 and TRBJ1-2, with 8 bases that match TRBD1. CDR1 is SGHTA, CDR2 FQGNSA, per germline. The V and J ends lost 7 bases and 4 bases, in that order; junction bases with no gene match: 8. The CDR3 runs to 14 residues. The CDR3 here is CASNDRGAGYGYTF. The CDR3 DNA is TGTGCCAGCAACGACAGGGGCGCCGGCTATGGCTACACCTTC.

The chain carries TRBV4-2 and TRBJ2-1, with unresolved D. Germline V gives CDR1 LGHNA, CDR2 YNFKEQ. V was trimmed by 1 base and J by 4 bases, leaving 11 bases between them. This CDR3 has 15 amino acids. This CDR3 is CASSQGDKLYNEQFF. The CDR3 bases are TGTGCCAGCAGCCAAGGAGACAAGCTTTACAATGAGCAGTTCTTC.

The J gene is TRBJ2-5, the V gene TRBV7-9; a possible D gene is TRBD1 (6 bases). The CDR3 loop spans 13 amino acids. CDR1 SEHNR and CDR2 FQNEAQ come from the germline V gene (reference sequence). Trimming removed 5 bases at V and 7 bases at J, with 14 bases between. CDR3 bases: TGTGCCAGCAGCGAGGACAGAAGGGGGACCCAGTACTTC. Its translation is CASSEDRRGTQYF.

The V and J genes are TRBV19 and TRBJ2-5; D remains ambiguous. CDR3 length equals 13 residues. V lost 3 bases and J lost 3, with 8 bases in between. The germline V gene has CDR1 LNHDA and CDR2 SQIVND (reference sequence). CDR3: CASSMFGKETQYF. The CDR3 DNA is TGTGCCAGTAGTATGTTTGGGAAAGAGACCCAGTACTTC.

The chain couples TRBV5-1 to TRBJ2-2; 12 bases are shared with TRBD2. The trim removed 1 base at V and 1 base at J, leaving 8 bases unmatched. The germline gives CDR1 SGHRS, CDR2 YFSETQ. This CDR3 is 19 amino acids long. DNA for the CDR3: TGCGCCAGCAGCTTGACCCCTAAGACTAGCGGGGGGAACACCGGGGAGCTGTTTTTT. Translating gives CASSLTPKTSGGNTGELFF.

The chain joins TRBV5-1 to TRBJ2-1, with 8 bases that match TRBD2. V was clipped by 7 bases and J by 5 bases; unmatched bases: 14. Germline V gene sequence: CDR1 SGHRS, CDR2 YFSETQ. The CDR3 covers 16 residues. Here the CDR3 DNA reads TGCGCCAGCGGCCAGCCCCCGGGAGGGCCTGACAATGAGCAGTTCTTC. Its protein is CASGQPPGGPDNEQFF.

In this sample, this clone turned up once. The gene calls are TRBV5-1 and TRBJ2-7; D might be TRBD2 (5 bases). The germline V and J ends were trimmed by 5 bases and 6 bases, with 18 bases remaining between them. The CDR3 extends over 14 amino acids. Looked up from germline, CDR1 is SGHRS and CDR2 is YFSETQ. The CDR3 nucleotides read TGCGCCAGCAGTCTCGGGATATACACGGGCGAGCAGTACTTC. Translated, it gives CASSLGIYTGEQYF.